One and the same sample provided the 22 T cell receptor beta chains below, sequenced in a study of T cells in Graves' hyperthyroidism and ophthalmopathy. RNA transcripts gave rise to amplified TCR beta CDR3 regions. In the first-round RT-PCR of the TCR CDR3, the HTBI primer set was used. Each CDR3 protein is one row after TCRdb ran MiXCR on the multiplex PCR reads. This table holds 490,000 or so distinct CDR3 sequences, 20% found once. Sequences were obtained from blood. The receptor source for this set is a man aged 40-49 years with Graves' ophthalmopathy.

The rearrangement links TRBV7-2 to TRBJ2-1, with TRBD2 identical over 10 bases. Germline V gene lookup returns CDR1 SGHTA and CDR2 FQGNSA. The V and J ends lost 2 bases and 7 bases, in that order; junction bases with no gene match: 5. The CDR3 runs 15 residues. The CDR3: CASSLSVAGGNEQFF. CDR3 sequence (DNA): TGTGCCAGCAGCTTATCGGTAGCGGGAGGTAATGAGCAGTTCTTC.

This chain uses TRBV7-3 with TRBJ1-2; 9 bases fit TRBD1. Unmatched junction bases numbered 6, after V lost 1 base and J lost 6 bases. This CDR3 is built from 15 residues. Germline V gene lookup returns CDR1 SGHTA and CDR2 FQGTGA. Here the CDR3 DNA reads TGTGCCAGCAGCTTAAACGTGGGACAGGGAGATGGCTACACCTTC. Its protein product is CASSLNVGQGDGYTF. Complete variable domain (other parts from reference TRBV7-3 and TRBJ1-2): GAGVSQTPSNKVTEKGKYVELRCDPISGHTALYWYRQSLGQGPEFLIYFQGTGAADDSGLPNDRFFAVRPEGSVSTLKIQRTERGDSAVYLCASSLNVGQGDGYTFGSGTRLTVV.

This clonotype was observed many times. The CDR3 here is CASSLGSRGHEQYF. The CDR3 DNA is TGTGCCAGCAGTTTAGGTAGCAGGGGCCACGAGCAGTACTTC. The chain carries TRBV27 and TRBJ2-7; TRBD1 is a possible D gene (6 bases). The V gene's germline CDR1 is MNHEY and CDR2 SMNVEV (reference sequence). With 2 bases removed from V and 5 bases from J, the gap between germline ends came to 13 bases. The CDR3 is 14 residues long.

The V and J genes are TRBV19 and TRBJ1-5; D may be TRBD1 (5 bases). The germline V gene encodes CDR1 LNHDA and CDR2 SQIVND (reference sequence). The CDR3 spans 13 residues. The germline V and J ends were trimmed by 4 bases and 10 bases, with 14 bases remaining between them. CDR3 loop: CASSTERGPPQHF. For the CDR3, the DNA is TGTGCCAGTAGTACAGAGAGGGGACCTCCCCAGCATTTT.

This chain joins TRBV6-1 and TRBJ2-3; D is undetermined. Trimming stripped 8 bases from V and 0 bases from J, with 12 bases between. From germline, CDR1 is MNHNS and CDR2 SASEGT. This CDR3 region has 14 residues. CDR3 nucleotides: TGTGCCAGCCCCAGACGGCTTAGCACAGATACGCAGTATTTT. Protein product: CASPRRLSTDTQYF.

In its sample, this clonotype was seen a few times. The chain combines TRBV27 with TRBJ1-4, with a tentative D call TRBD1 (5 bases). The length of the CDR3 is 14 residues. V gave up 7 bases and J gave up 3 bases, with 12 bases separating them. Per the germline V gene, CDR1 is MNHEY and CDR2 is SMNVEV (reference sequence). The CDR3 DNA reads TGTGCCAGCAAGAAGACAGCCTCTAATGAAAAACTGTTTTTT. Its translation: CASKKTASNEKLFF.

At least ten counts were recorded for this clonotype. CDR3 residues: CASSEAGGAHQPQHF. The CDR3, as DNA: TGTGCCAGCAGTGAAGCCGGGGGAGCCCATCAGCCCCAGCATTTT. The chain carries TRBV6-1 and TRBJ1-5; the D gene is possibly TRBD1 (5 bases). V was pared by 0 bases and J by 5 bases, with 11 bases between. This CDR3 has 15 amino acids. CDR1 is MNHNS, CDR2 SASEGT, per germline.

This clonotype was seen ten or more times. The chain is built from TRBV20-1 and TRBJ2-3; 7 bases agree with TRBD1. Germline V gene data show CDR1 as DFQATT and CDR2 as SNEGSKA (reference sequence). The CDR3 loop spans 13 amino acids. Trimming took 5 bases from V and 3 from J; bases not matched to a gene: 5. The CDR3 bases are TGCAGTGCTCGAAGGGGGCGGACAGATACGCAGTATTTT. Amino acid sequence: CSARRGRTDTQYF.

A remark on this clonotype: A much larger clone differs from this one at a single base, so this may be a read error. The V and J genes are TRBV11-3 and TRBJ2-6; TRBD1 matches 8 bases. The CDR3 extends over 16 amino acids. The germline V gene encodes CDR1 SGHNT and CDR2 YENEEA. CDR3 bases: TGTGCCAGCAGCCTTTCGGACAGGGCTGGGGCCGACGTCCTGACTTTC. It encodes CASSLSDRAGADVLTF.

There are many counts of this clonotype. The rearrangement uses TRBV5-1 and TRBJ1-1; TRBD1 might be the D (6 bases). From germline, CDR1 is SGHRS and CDR2 YFSETQ. Deletions cut 4 bases from V and 11 bases from J, with 15 bases between. CDR3 length: 12 amino acids. CDR3: CASSQQGSGAFF. The CDR3, as DNA: TGCGCCAGCAGCCAACAGGGTTCGGGGGCTTTCTTT.

The chain is built from TRBV4-1 and TRBJ2-6; no definite D call. Germline values: CDR1 MGHRA, CDR2 YSYEKL. Trimming removed 4 bases at V and 0 bases at J, with 10 bases between. The CDR3 runs to 16 residues. CDR3 in amino acids: CASSPRMSSGANVLTF. CDR3 bases: TGCGCCAGCAGCCCCAGGATGAGCTCTGGGGCCAACGTCCTGACTTTC.

This clonotype was recorded a few times. This chain uses TRBV19 with TRBJ2-2; TRBD2 matches 11 bases. Germline CDR1 and CDR2: LNHDA and SQIVND (reference sequence). This CDR3 contains 17 residues. Losses at the gene ends were 4 bases for V and 2 bases for J; bases not matched to a gene: 6. The CDR3 DNA is TGTGCCAGTAGTAGCTCCCTAGCGGGAGGAAACACCGGGGAGCTGTTTTTT. Its protein is CASSSSLAGGNTGELFF.

This clonotype was seen a few times. The rearrangement joins TRBV14 to TRBJ2-7; D uncertain. Germline V gene lookup returns CDR1 SGHDN and CDR2 FVKESK. The CDR3 spans 18 residues. V was pared by 4 bases and J by 1 base, with 23 bases between. CDR3 nucleotides: TGTGCCAGCAGCCCACTGGACGGACGACTGTCTGGTTCCTACGAGCAGTACTTC. Amino acids: CASSPLDGRLSGSYEQYF.

In its sample, this clonotype was seen a few times. Here the CDR3 reads CASSSQSGYSNQPQHF. The CDR3 bases are TGTGCCAGCAGCTCACAGTCGGGATATAGCAATCAGCCCCAGCATTTT. The chain recombines TRBV7-2 with TRBJ1-5; D is undetermined. Germline V lookup: CDR1 SGHTA, CDR2 FQGNSA. The CDR3 runs to 16 residues. The V end was cut by 4 bases, the J end by 0 bases, with 13 bases between.

The chain has TRBV9 and TRBJ2-3; possible D gene TRBD2, 6 bases. In germline, CDR1 is SGDLS, CDR2 YYNGEE. This CDR3 has 13 amino acids. The V and J ends lost 4 bases and 6 bases respectively, with 12 bases between them. The CDR3 DNA reads TGTGCCAGCAGCTCCGGGGAGGTTGATACGCAGTATTTT. Encoded protein: CASSSGEVDTQYF.

About this clonotype: A much larger clonotype is one base distant, so this may be a read error. The chain has TRBV3-1 and TRBJ1-1; 8 bases agree with TRBD1. Germline-derived CDR1 and CDR2 are LGHDT and YNNKEL (reference sequence). The CDR3 extends over 16 amino acids. The CDR3 loop is CASSQRSPTGATEASF. The DNA of the CDR3 is TGTGCCAGCAGCCAACGATCACCGACAGGGGCGACTGAAGCTTCCTTT.

This clonotype was observed a few times. The gene calls are TRBV20-1 and TRBJ1-2; D unclear. Per germline, CDR1 DFQATT and CDR2 SNEGSKA (reference sequence). This CDR3 has 10 amino acids. Trimming took off 4 bases at V and 5 bases at J, with 5 bases between the two ends. CDR3 region: CSATGYGYTF. The CDR3 DNA is TGCAGTGCTACAGGTTATGGCTACACCTTC.

The gene calls are TRBV5-1 and TRBJ2-5; TRBD2 agrees at 8 bases. CDR1 and CDR2 from the germline V gene are SGHRS and YFSETQ. Trimming removed 2 bases from V and 5 bases from J; junction bases left unmatched: 8. The CDR3 consists of 15 residues. CDR3 nucleotide sequence: TGCGCCAGCAGCTTATCGGCGGGGGGCAGGGAGACCCAGTACTTC. The encoded protein is CASSLSAGGRETQYF.

Comment on this clonotype: A read error is likely, as this CDR3 ends without the conserved phenylalanine or tryptophan. The rearrangement joins TRBV9 to TRBJ1-5, with D possibly TRBD1 on 5 matching bases. V was pared by 4 bases and J by 2 bases, with 13 bases between. CDR1 is SGDLS and CDR2 is YYNGEE in the germline V gene. This CDR3 is 15 amino acids long. The CDR3 DNA sequence: TGTGCCAGCAGCCCCGAGGGGATGGGCAATCAGCCCCAGCATTCT. The encoded protein is CASSPEGMGNQPQHS.

Many counts were recorded for this clonotype. The chain carries TRBV12-3 or TRBV12-4 and TRBJ2-1; 10 bases line up with TRBD2. This CDR3 has 14 residues. The trim removed 1 base at V and 8 bases at J, leaving 2 bases unmatched. The CDR3 here is CASSLGLAGDEQFF. The CDR3 DNA follows: TGTGCCAGCAGTTTAGGTCTAGCGGGGGATGAGCAGTTCTTC.

This clonotype was found many times. The rearrangement joins TRBV7-2 to TRBJ2-7; D remains ambiguous. The CDR3 has 13 residues. Trimming removed 5 bases at V and 6 bases at J, with 14 bases between. Looked up from germline, CDR1 is SGHTA and CDR2 is FQGNSA. This CDR3 reads CASSPNLATEQYF. For the CDR3, the DNA is TGTGCCAGCAGCCCGAACCTTGCTACCGAGCAGTACTTC.

Only a few counts were recorded for this clonotype. The chain uses TRBV11-2 and TRBJ2-7; TRBD2 might be the D (7 bases). Germline lookup yields CDR1 SGHAT and CDR2 FQNNGV. The CDR3 spans 15 residues. V lost 5 bases and J lost 5, with 19 bases in between. In nucleotides, the CDR3 is TGTGCCAGCAGCGCGACGGGGGCCAGCGGGGACGAGCAGTACTTC. Protein product: CASSATGASGDEQYF.